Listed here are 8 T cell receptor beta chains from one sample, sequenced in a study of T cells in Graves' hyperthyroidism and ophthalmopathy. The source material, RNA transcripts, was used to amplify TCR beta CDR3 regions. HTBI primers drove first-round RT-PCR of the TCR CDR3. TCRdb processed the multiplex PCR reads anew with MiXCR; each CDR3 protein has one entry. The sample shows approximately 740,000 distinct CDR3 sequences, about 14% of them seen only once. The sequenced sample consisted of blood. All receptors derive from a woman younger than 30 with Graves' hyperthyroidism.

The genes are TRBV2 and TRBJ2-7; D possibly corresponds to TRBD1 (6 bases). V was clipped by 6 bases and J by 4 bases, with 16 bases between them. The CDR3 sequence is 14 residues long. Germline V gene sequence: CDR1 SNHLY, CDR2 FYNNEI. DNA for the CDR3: TGTGCCAGCAGGGTCGTACAGGGTTCGTACGAGCAGTACTTC. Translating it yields CASRVVQGSYEQYF.

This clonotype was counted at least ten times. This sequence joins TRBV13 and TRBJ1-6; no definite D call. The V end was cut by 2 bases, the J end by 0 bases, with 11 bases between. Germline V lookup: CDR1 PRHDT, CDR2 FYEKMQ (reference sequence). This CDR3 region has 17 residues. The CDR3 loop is CASSLRRDGSYNSPLHF. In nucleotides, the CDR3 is TGTGCCAGCAGCTTAAGGAGGGATGGCTCCTATAATTCACCCCTCCACTTT.

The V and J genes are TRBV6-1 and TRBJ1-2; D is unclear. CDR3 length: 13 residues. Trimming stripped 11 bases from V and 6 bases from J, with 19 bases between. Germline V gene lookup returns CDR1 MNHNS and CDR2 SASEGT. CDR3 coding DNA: TGTGCCGGCACCTCGGCAGCGATCCATGGCTACACCTTC. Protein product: CAGTSAAIHGYTF.

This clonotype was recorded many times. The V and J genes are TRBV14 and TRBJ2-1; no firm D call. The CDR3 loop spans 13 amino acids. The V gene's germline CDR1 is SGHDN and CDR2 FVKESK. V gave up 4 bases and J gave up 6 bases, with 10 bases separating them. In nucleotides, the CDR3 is TGTGCCAGCAGCCGGTTCAGTTCCAATGAGCAGTTCTTC. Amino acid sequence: CASSRFSSNEQFF. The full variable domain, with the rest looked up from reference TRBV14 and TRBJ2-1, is EAGVTQFPSHSVIEKGQTVTLRCDPISGHDNLYWYRRVMGKEIKFLLHFVKESKQDESGMPNNRFLAERTGGTYSTLKVQPAELEDSGVYFCASSRFSSNEQFFGPGTRLTVL.

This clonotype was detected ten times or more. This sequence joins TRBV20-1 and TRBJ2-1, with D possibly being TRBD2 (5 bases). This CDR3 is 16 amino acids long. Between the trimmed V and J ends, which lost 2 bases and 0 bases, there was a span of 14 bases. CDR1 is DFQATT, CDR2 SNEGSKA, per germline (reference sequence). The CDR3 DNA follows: TGCAGTGCTAGACCTAATAGCGCCAGCTCCTACAATGAGCAGTTCTTC. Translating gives CSARPNSASSYNEQFF.

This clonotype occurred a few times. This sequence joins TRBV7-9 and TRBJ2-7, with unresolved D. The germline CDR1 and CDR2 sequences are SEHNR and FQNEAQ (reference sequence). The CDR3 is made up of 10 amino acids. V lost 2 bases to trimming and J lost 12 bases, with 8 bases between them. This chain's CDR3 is CASSLKGRYF. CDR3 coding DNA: TGTGCCAGCAGCTTAAAGGGCCGGTACTTC.

Written as DNA, the CDR3 is TGTGCCAGTAGTATTTATGGAGGGGCTACTGAAGCTTTCTTT. Translated, it gives CASSIYGGATEAFF. This chain uses TRBV19 with TRBJ1-1, with D possibly TRBD1 on 5 matching bases. V lost 3 bases and J lost 5, with 13 bases in between. The germline V gene has CDR1 LNHDA and CDR2 SQIVND (reference sequence). The CDR3 has 14 residues.

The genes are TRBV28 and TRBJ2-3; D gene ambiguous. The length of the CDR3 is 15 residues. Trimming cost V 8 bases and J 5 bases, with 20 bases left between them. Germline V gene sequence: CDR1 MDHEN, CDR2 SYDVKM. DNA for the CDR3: TGTGCCAGCGGCCCCAGCTGGGTCGGTGGAGATACGCAGTATTTT. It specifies CASGPSWVGGDTQYF.